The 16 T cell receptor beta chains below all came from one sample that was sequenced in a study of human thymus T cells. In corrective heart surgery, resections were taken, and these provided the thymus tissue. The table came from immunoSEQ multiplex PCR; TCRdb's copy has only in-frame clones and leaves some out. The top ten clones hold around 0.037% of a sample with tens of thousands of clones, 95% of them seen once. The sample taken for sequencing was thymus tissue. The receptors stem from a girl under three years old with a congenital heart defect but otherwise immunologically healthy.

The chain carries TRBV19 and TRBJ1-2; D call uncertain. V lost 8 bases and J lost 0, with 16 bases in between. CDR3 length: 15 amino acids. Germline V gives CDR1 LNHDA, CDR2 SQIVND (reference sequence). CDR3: CASATPGRANYGYTF. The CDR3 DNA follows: TGTGCCAGTGCCACTCCCGGGCGCGCTAACTATGGCTACACCTTC.

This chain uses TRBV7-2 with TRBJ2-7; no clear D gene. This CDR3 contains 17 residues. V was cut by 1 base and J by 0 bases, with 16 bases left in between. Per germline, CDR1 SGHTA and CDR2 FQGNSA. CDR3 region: CASSLVSNRAISYEQYF. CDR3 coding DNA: TGTGCCAGCAGCTTAGTTTCGAATCGGGCTATCTCCTACGAGCAGTACTTC.

The CDR3 reads CASSVRGSQLYGYTF. The CDR3 DNA sequence: TGTGCCAGTAGCGTCAGGGGATCTCAACTCTATGGCTACACCTTC. The chain couples TRBV19 to TRBJ1-2; a weak D match, TRBD1 (6 bases). This CDR3 contains 15 residues. CDR1 is LNHDA and CDR2 is SQIVND in the germline V gene (reference sequence). V lost 6 bases and J 4 bases, leaving 18 bases between the germline ends.

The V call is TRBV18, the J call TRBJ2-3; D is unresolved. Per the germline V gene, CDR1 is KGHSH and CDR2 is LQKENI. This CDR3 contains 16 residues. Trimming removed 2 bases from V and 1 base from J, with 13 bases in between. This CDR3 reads CASSPSPRNCTDTQYF. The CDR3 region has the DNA TGTGCCAGCTCACCATCCCCGCGGAACTGCACAGATACGCAGTATTTT.

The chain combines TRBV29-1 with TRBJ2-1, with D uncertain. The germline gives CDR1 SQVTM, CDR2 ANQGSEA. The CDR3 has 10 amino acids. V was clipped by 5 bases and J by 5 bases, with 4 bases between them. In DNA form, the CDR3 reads TGCAGCGTTAGGGACAATGAGCAGTTCTTC. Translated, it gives CSVRDNEQFF.

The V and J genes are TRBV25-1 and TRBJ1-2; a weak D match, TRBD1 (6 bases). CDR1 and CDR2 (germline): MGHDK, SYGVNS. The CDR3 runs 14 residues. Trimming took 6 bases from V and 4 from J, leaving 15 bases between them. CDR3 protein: CASRLQGWLYGYTF. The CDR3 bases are TGTGCCAGCAGATTACAGGGTTGGCTCTATGGCTACACCTTC.

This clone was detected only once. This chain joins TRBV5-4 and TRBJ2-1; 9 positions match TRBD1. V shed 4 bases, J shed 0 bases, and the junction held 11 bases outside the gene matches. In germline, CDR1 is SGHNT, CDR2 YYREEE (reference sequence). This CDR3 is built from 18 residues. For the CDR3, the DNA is TGTGCCAGCAGCACCCGGGACAGGGAGAAAGGCTCCTACAATGAGCAGTTCTTC. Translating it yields CASSTRDREKGSYNEQFF.

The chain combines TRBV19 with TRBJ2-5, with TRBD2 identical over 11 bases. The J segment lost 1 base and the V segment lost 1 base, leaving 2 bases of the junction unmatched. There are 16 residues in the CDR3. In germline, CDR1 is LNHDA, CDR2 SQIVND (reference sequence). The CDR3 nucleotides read TGTGCCAGTAGTATAGTTAGCGGGAGGGCCCAAGAGACCCAGTACTTC. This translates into CASSIVSGRAQETQYF.

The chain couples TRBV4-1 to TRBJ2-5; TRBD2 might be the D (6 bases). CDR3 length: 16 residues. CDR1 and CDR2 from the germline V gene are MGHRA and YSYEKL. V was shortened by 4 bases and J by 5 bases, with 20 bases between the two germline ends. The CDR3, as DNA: TGCGCCAGCAGCCGCGATGGTCTCGACAGCGGGGAGACCCAGTACTTC. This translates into CASSRDGLDSGETQYF.

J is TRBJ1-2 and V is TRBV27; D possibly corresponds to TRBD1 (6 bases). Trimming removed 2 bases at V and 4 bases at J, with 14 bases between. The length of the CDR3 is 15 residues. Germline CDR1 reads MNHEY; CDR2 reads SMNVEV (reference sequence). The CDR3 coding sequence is TGTGCCAGCAGTTTAGGTCCTCCAGGGGTCTATGGCTACACCTTC. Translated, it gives CASSLGPPGVYGYTF.

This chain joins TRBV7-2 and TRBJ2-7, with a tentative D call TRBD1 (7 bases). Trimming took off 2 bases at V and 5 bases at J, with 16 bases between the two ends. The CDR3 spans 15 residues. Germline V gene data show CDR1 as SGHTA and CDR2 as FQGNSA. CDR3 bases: TGTGCCAGCAGCTTAAAGGTCAGGGGGGTGAACGAGCAGTACTTC. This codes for CASSLKVRGVNEQYF. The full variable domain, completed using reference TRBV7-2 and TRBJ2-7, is GAGVSQSPSNKVTEKGKDVELRCDPISGHTALYWYRQSLGQGLEFLIYFQGNSAPDKSGLPSDRFSAERTGGSVSTLTIQRTQQEDSAVYLCASSLKVRGVNEQYFGPGTRLTVT.

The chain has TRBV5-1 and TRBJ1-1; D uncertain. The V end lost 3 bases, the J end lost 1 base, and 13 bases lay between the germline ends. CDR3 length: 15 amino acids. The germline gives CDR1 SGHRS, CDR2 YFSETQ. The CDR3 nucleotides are TGCGCCAGCAGCTCGGAACTCGCAGGGAACACTGAAGCTTTCTTT. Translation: CASSSELAGNTEAFF.

The CDR3 sequence is CASSYSKSAYEQYF. The DNA of the CDR3 is TGTGCCAGCAGTTACTCGAAAAGCGCCTACGAGCAGTACTTC. V gene TRBV6-5 combines with J gene TRBJ2-7, with unresolved D. The CDR3 is 14 residues long. Trimming pared 0 bases from V and 2 bases from J, leaving 8 bases between. CDR1 is MNHEY and CDR2 is SVGAGI in the germline V gene.

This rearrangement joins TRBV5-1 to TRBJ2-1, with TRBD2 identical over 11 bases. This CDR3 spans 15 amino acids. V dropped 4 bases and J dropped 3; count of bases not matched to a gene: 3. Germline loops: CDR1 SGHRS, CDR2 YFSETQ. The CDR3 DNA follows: TGCGCCAGCAGCATCGGGACTAGCGGCTACAATGAGCAGTTCTTC. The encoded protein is CASSIGTSGYNEQFF.

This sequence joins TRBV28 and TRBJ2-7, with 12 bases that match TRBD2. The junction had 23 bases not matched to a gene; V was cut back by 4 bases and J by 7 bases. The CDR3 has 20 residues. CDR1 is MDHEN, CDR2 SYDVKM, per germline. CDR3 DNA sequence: TGTGCCAGCAGTTCGACCCCTCCAGGACTAGCGGGAAGAGAGGGGTGGGAGCAGTACTTC. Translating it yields CASSSTPPGLAGREGWEQYF.

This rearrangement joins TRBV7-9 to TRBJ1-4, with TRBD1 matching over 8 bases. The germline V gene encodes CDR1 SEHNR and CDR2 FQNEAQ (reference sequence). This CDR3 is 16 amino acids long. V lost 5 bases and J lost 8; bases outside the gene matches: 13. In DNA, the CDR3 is TGTGCCAGCAGCCACCTTTTCAGGGGGCGTCGAGAAAAACTGTTTTTT. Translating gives CASSHLFRGRREKLFF. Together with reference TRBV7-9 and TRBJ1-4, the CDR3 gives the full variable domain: DTGVSQNPRHKITKRGQNVTFRCDPISEHNRLYWYRQTLGQGPEFLTYFQNEAQLEKSRLLSDRFSAERPKGSFSTLEIQRTEQGDSAMYLCASSHLFRGRREKLFFGSGTQLSVL.